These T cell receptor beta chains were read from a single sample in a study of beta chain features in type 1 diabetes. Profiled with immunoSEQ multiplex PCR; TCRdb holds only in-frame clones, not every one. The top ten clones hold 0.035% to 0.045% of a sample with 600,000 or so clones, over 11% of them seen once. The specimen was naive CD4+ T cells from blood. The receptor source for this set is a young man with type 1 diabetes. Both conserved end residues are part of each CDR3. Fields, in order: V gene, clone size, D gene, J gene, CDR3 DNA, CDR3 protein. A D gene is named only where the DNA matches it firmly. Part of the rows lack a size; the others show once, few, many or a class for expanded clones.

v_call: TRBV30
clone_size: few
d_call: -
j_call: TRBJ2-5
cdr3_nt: TGTGCCTGGAGTGTAGGGTTCAGGGATGCGGAGACCCAGTACTTC
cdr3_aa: CAWSVGFRDAETQYF

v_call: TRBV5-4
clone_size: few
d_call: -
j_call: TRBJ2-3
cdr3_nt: TGTGCCAGCAGCTTAGGAGGTCGCACAGATACGCAGTATTTT
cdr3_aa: CASSLGGRTDTQYF

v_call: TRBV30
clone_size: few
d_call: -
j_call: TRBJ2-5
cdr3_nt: TGTGCCTGGAGTGTACGGGGACAAGGACAAGAGACCCAGTACTTC
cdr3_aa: CAWSVRGQGQETQYF

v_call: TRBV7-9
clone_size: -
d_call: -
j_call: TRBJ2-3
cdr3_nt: TGTGCCAGCAGCTTAGCGCTCAGCTACACAGATACGCAGTATTTT
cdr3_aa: CASSLALSYTDTQYF

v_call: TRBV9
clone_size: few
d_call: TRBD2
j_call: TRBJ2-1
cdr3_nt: TGTGCCAGCAGCGTCCTTAGCGGGACAACCTACAATGAGCAGTTCTTC
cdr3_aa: CASSVLSGTTYNEQFF

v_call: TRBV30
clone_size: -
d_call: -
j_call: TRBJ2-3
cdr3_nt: TGTGCCTGGAGTGTTGTCGGTGGCGGGGATACGCAGTATTTT
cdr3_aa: CAWSVVGGGDTQYF

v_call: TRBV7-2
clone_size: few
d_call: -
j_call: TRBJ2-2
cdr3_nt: TGTGCCAGCAGCTTGGACGGACACAAGCCAGAATCGAACACCGGGGAGCTGTTTTTT
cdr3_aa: CASSLDGHKPESNTGELFF

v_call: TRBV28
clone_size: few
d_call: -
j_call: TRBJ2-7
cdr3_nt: TGTGCCAGCAGAATAGACCCCTCCGAGCAGTACTTC
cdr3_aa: CASRIDPSEQYF

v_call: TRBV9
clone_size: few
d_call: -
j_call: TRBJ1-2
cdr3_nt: TGTGCCAGCAGCGTAGAGCGCAGTTCCATCTATGGCTACACCTTC
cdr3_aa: CASSVERSSIYGYTF

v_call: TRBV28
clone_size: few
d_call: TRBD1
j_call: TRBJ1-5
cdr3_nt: TGTGCCGGACGCCGGGACAGGAATCAGCCCCAGCATTTT
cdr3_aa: CAGRRDRNQPQHF